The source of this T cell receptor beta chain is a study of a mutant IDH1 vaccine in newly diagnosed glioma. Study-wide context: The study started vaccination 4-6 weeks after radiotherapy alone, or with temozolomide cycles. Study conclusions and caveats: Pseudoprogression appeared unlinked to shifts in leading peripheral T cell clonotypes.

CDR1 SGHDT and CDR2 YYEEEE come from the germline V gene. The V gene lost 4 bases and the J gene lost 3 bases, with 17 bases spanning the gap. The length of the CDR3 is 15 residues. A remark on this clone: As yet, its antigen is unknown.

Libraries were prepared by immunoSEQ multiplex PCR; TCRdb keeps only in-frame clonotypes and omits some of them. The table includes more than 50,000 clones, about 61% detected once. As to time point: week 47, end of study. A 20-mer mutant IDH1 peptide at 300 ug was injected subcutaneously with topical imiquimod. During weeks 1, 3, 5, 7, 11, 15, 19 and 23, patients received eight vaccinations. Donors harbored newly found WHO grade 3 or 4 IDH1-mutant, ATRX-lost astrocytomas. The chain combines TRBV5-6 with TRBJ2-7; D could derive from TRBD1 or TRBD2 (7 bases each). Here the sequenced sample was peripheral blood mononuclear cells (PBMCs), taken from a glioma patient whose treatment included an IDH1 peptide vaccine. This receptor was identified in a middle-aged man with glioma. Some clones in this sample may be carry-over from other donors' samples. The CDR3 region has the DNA TGTGCCAGCAGCCCCGCCCCAGGGGGGGACTACGAGCAGTACTTC. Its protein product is CASSPAPGGDYEQYF.